This TCR beta chain was recorded in a study of cytomegalovirus exposure and HLA in healthy donors. Trimming cost V 3 bases and J 10 bases; bases outside gene matches: 12. The CDR3 sequence is 15 residues long. CDR1 and CDR2 (germline): KGHSH, LQKENI. This table comes from immunoSEQ multiplex PCR, and its TCRdb copy is limited to in-frame clones, with some not included. The sample gives 100,000 to 150,000 clones, 90% to 95% of which show up once; 1% to 1.5% is in the top ten. The receptor's source is a woman between 18 and 30 years old in good health and CMV-seronegative. The sequenced sample was PBMCs. This rearrangement joins TRBV18 to TRBJ1-1; 9 bases map to TRBD1. CDR3 protein: CASSPGQGSGTLAFF. CDR3 coding DNA: TGTGCCAGCTCACCGGGACAGGGTTCGGGGACGTTAGCTTTCTTT.